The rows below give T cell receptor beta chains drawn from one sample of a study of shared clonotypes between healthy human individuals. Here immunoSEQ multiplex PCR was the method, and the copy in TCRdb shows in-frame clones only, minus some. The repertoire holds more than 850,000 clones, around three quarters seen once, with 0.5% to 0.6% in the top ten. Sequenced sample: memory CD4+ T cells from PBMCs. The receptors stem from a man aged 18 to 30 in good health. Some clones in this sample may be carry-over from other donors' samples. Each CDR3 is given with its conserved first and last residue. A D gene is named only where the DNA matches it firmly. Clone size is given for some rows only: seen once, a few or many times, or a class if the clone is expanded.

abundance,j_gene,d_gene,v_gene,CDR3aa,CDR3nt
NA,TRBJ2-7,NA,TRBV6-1,CASSGVFGGASYEQYF,TGTGCCAGCAGTGGAGTTTTCGGGGGCGCCTCCTACGAGCAGTACTTC
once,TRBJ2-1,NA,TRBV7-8,CASSLVGSRIYNEQFF,TGTGCCAGCAGCTTAGTCGGCTCTAGAATCTACAATGAGCAGTTCTTC
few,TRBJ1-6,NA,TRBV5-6,CASSLDRQTSPLHF,TGTGCCAGCAGCTTGGATCGACAAACATCACCCCTCCACTTT
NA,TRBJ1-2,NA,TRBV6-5,CASSLGSNYGYTF,TGTGCCAGCAGTTTAGGCAGCAACTATGGCTACACCTTC
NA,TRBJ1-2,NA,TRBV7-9,CASSLPGIYGYTF,TGTGCCAGCAGCTTGCCGGGGATCTATGGCTACACCTTC
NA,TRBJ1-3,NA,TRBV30,CAWISEKAGNTIYF,TGTGCCTGGATCAGTGAGAAAGCTGGAAACACCATATATTTT
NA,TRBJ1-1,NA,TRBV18,CASSPDLNTEAFF,TGTGCCAGCTCACCGGACTTGAACACTGAAGCTTTCTTT
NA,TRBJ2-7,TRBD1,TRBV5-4,CASSLGGPGQGVIEQYF,TGTGCCAGCAGCTTGGGCGGACCGGGACAGGGGGTGATCGAGCAGTACTTC
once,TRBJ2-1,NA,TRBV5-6,CASSLASGAGEQFF,TGTGCCAGCAGCTTGGCCTCGGGGGCAGGGGAGCAGTTCTTC
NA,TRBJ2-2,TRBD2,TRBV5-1,CASTTSGSGTGELFF,TGCGCCAGCACAACTAGCGGGAGCGGCACCGGGGAGCTGTTTTTT
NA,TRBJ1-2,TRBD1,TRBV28,CASSRGRGNYGYTF,TGTGCCAGCTCAAGGGGGCGGGGTAACTATGGCTACACCTTC
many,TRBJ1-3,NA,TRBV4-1,CASSQASHSGNTIYF,TGCGCCAGCAGCCAGGCAAGTCACTCTGGAAACACCATATATTTT
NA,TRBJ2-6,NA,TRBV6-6,CASGLGANVLTF,TGTGCCAGCGGTTTGGGGGCCAACGTCCTGACTTTC
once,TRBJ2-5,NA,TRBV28,CASTSRGPLETQYF,TGTGCCAGTACTTCACGGGGGCCCCTGGAGACCCAGTACTTC
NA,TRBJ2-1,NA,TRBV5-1,CASSMVMAGYEQFF,TGCGCCAGCAGCATGGTTATGGCAGGGTATGAGCAGTTCTTC
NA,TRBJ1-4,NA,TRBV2,CASKERAQAPYEKLFF,TGTGCCAGCAAGGAGAGGGCTCAGGCCCCCTATGAAAAACTGTTTTTT
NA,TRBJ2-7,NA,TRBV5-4,CASSTGTPLPHGKSSYEQYF,TGTGCCAGCAGCACCGGGACTCCACTACCCCATGGAAAAAGCTCCTACGAGCAGTACTTC
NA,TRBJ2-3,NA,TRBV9,CASSVGGAADTQYF,TGTGCCAGCAGCGTAGGAGGAGCTGCAGATACGCAGTATTTT
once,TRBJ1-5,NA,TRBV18,CASSPQGFPNQPQHF,TGTGCCAGCTCACCACAGGGTTTTCCAAATCAGCCCCAGCATTTT
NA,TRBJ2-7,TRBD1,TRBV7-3,CASSRDRTSREQYF,TGTGCCAGCAGCCGGGACAGGACCTCGAGGGAGCAGTACTTC
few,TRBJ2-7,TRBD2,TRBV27,CASSRQASGQREQYF,TGTGCCAGCAGCCGGCAGGCTAGCGGCCAGAGGGAGCAGTACTTC
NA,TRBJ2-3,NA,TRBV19,CASSIGRLGSTDTQYF,TGTGCCAGTAGTATAGGACGTTTGGGGAGCACAGATACGCAGTATTTT
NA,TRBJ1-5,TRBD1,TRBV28,CASSLKQGLGQPQHF,TGTGCCAGCAGCTTGAAACAGGGGTTAGGTCAGCCCCAGCATTTT
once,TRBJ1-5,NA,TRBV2,CASSESTLYQPQHF,TGTGCCAGCAGTGAGAGCACCCTTTATCAGCCCCAGCATTTT
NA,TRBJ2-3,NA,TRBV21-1,CASSKGVRLAGAKGSTDTQYF,TGTGCCAGCAGCAAAGGCGTTCGGCTAGCGGGAGCTAAGGGGAGCACAGATACGCAGTATTTT
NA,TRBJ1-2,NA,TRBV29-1,CSVGVGENYGYTF,TGCAGCGTTGGGGTAGGTGAGAACTATGGCTACACCTTC
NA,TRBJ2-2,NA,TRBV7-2,CASRIASTGELFF,TGTGCCAGCAGAATCGCGAGCACCGGGGAGCTGTTTTTT
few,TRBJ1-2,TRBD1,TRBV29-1,CSVLGRGRGYGYTF,TGCAGCGTTTTGGGCAGGGGGCGCGGCTATGGCTACACCTTC
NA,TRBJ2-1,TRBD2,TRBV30,CAWSPGLAVDEQFF,TGTGCCTGGAGTCCGGGACTAGCCGTCGATGAGCAGTTCTTC
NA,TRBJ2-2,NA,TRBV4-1,CASSQTRGGTLRFTGELFF,TGCGCCAGCAGCCAAACACGTGGCGGGACCTTGAGGTTCACCGGGGAGCTGTTTTTT
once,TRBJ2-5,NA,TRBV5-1,CASSLGAQETQYF,TGCGCCAGCAGCTTGGGTGCGCAAGAGACCCAGTACTTC
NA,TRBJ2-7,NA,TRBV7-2,CASSFRIGSRQGSYEQYF,TGTGCCAGCAGCTTCCGAATCGGGAGTAGACAGGGATCCTACGAGCAGTACTTC
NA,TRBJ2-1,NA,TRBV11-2,CASSRDPGTANEQFF,TGTGCCAGCAGCCGGGACCCCGGGACCGCCAATGAGCAGTTCTTC
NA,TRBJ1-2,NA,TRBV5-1,CASSPELSGYGYTF,TGCGCCAGCAGCCCCGAACTGTCGGGCTATGGCTACACCTTC
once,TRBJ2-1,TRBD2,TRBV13,CASSHGTSGYNEQFF,TGTGCCAGCAGCCACGGGACTAGCGGTTACAATGAGCAGTTCTTC